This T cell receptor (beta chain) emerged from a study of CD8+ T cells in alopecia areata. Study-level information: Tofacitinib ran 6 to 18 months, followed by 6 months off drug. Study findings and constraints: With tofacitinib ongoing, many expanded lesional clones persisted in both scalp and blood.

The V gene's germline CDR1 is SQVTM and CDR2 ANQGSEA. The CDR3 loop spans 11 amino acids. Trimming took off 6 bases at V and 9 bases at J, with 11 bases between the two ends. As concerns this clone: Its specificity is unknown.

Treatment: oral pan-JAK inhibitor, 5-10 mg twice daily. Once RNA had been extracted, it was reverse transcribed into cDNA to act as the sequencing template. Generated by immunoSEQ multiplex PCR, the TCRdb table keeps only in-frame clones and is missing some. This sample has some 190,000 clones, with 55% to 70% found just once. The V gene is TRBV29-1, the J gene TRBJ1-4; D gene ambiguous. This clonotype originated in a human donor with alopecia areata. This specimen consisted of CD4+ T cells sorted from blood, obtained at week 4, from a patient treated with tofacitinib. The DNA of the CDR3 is TGCAGCGTCGAAAAAGGCCAAAAACTGTTTTTT. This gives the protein CSVEKGQKLFF.